The 32 T cell receptor beta chains below were found in one sample sequenced in a study of cytotoxic CD8 clonotypes in ibrutinib-treated CLL. Some clones are missing from TCRdb's copy, which holds only in-frame ones; the method was immunoSEQ multiplex PCR. Of approximately 130,000 clones listed, around 80% are singletons. The sequencing here drew on PBMCs, taken after 24 months of ibrutinib treatment. Every receptor here comes from a human donor with chronic lymphocytic leukemia.

This chain uses TRBV29-1 with TRBJ1-1, with TRBD1 identical over 8 bases. The germline CDR1 and CDR2 sequences are SQVTM and ANQGSEA. This CDR3 has 12 residues. Trimming cost V 6 bases and J 11 bases; bases outside gene matches: 11. The CDR3 loop is CSVASQGAKAFF. CDR3 DNA sequence: TGCAGCGTCGCATCCCAGGGGGCAAAGGCTTTCTTT. Using reference TRBV29-1 and TRBJ1-1 for the parts outside the CDR3, the full variable domain is SAVISQKPSRDICQRGTSLTIQCQVDSQVTMMFWYRQQPGQSLTLIATANQGSEATYESGFVIDKFPISRPNLTFSTLTVSNMSPEDSSIYLCSVASQGAKAFFGQGTRLTVV.

V is TRBV7-9 and J is TRBJ2-3; 12 bases are a match to TRBD2. The CDR3 is made up of 15 amino acids. Germline CDR1 is SEHNR and CDR2 is FQNEAQ (reference sequence). V lost 4 bases and J lost 5; bases outside the gene matches: 4. In DNA, the CDR3 is TGTGCCAGCAGCTCGACGGGACTAGCGGGAGATACGCAGTATTTT. It is translated as CASSSTGLAGDTQYF.

The CDR3 nucleotides read TGTGCCAGCAGCGAGGAAGGTGGGGGATTCTACGAGCAGTACTTC. It specifies CASSEEGGGFYEQYF. This sequence joins TRBV4-2 and TRBJ2-7; D might be TRBD1 or TRBD2, each matching 5 bases. The length of the CDR3 is 15 residues. Germline CDR1 LGHNA, CDR2 YNFKEQ. V was pared by 5 bases and J by 3 bases, with 17 bases between.

J is TRBJ1-1 and V is TRBV30, with TRBD1 matching 9 bases. Trimming cost V 3 bases and J 4 bases; bases outside gene matches: 6. Germline lookup yields CDR1 GTSNPN and CDR2 SVGIG (reference sequence). The length of the CDR3 is 14 residues. The CDR3 loop is CAWRGTGLPTEAFF. The DNA of the CDR3 is TGTGCCTGGAGGGGGACAGGGCTTCCCACTGAAGCTTTCTTT.

The chain links TRBV9 to TRBJ1-1, with D uncertain. CDR1 and CDR2 (germline): SGDLS, YYNGEE. Trimming took off 3 bases at V and 6 bases at J, with 12 bases between the two ends. The CDR3 has 13 residues. CDR3 bases: TGTGCCAGCAGCGCAGGCGTCAGTGCTGAAGCTTTCTTT. Its protein product is CASSAGVSAEAFF.

The chain employs TRBV18 and TRBJ2-5, with 8 positions matching TRBD1. The germline CDR1 and CDR2 sequences are KGHSH and LQKENI. The CDR3 covers 16 residues. The V segment lost 2 bases and the J segment 5 bases; nucleotides outside the gene matches: 10. The DNA for the CDR3 is TGTGCCAGCTCACCATTCGGGACAGGCGGCCTTGAGACCCAGTACTTC. It yields the protein CASSPFGTGGLETQYF.

This chain links TRBV4-2 with TRBJ2-3, with D perhaps TRBD1 or TRBD2 (5 bases each). CDR1 and CDR2 (germline): LGHNA, YNFKEQ. The length of the CDR3 is 16 residues. The V end was cut by 4 bases, the J end by 3 bases, with 17 bases between. DNA for the CDR3: TGTGCCAGCAGCCCCCATGGCAGGGAGATTACAGATACGCAGTATTTT. Its translation is CASSPHGREITDTQYF.

The CDR3 loop reads CASSVEGGGTYEQYF. CDR3 coding DNA: TGTGCCAGCAGCGTAGAAGGGGGCGGCACCTACGAGCAGTACTTC. This rearrangement joins TRBV9 to TRBJ2-7, with 7 bases lining up with TRBD1. Per germline, CDR1 SGDLS and CDR2 YYNGEE. V shed 0 bases and J 2 bases; nucleotides not matched to a gene: 5. The CDR3 has 15 residues.

The chain employs TRBV5-8 and TRBJ1-2; 8 bases are shared with TRBD1. Germline loops: CDR1 SGHTS, CDR2 YDEGEE. V was clipped by 6 bases and J by 4 bases; unmatched bases: 8. The CDR3 contains 14 residues. CDR3 residues: CASNSQGVVYGYTF. DNA for the CDR3: TGTGCCAGCAATTCACAGGGGGTTGTCTATGGCTACACCTTC.

The J gene is TRBJ1-2, the V gene TRBV11-2; 10 nucleotides align to TRBD1. The V and J ends lost 1 base and 5 bases, in that order; junction bases with no gene match: 4. Germline assignment: CDR1 SGHAT and CDR2 FQNNGV. The CDR3 loop spans 15 amino acids. CDR3 in amino acids: CASSLAGQGLYGYTF. The CDR3 bases are TGTGCCAGCAGCTTAGCGGGACAGGGGCTGTATGGCTACACCTTC.

The chain employs TRBV10-3 and TRBJ1-1; 7 bases map to TRBD1. Trimming removed 6 bases from V and 1 base from J; junction bases left unmatched: 2. Germline-derived CDR1 and CDR2 are ENHRY and SYGVKD. The CDR3 runs 13 residues. CDR3 nucleotide sequence: TGTGCCATCAGACGGACAGGGAACACTGAAGCTTTCTTT. Protein sequence: CAIRRTGNTEAFF.

The genes are TRBV5-1 and TRBJ1-1; 11 nucleotides agree with TRBD1. CDR1 is SGHRS, CDR2 YFSETQ, per germline. The CDR3 is made up of 16 amino acids. The ends lost 4 bases at V and 5 bases at J; junction bases unmatched: 10. CDR3 nucleotide sequence: TGCGCCAGCAGCGTCCGGACAGGGGGCGGAGGTACTGAAGCTTTCTTT. Its translation is CASSVRTGGGGTEAFF.

The chain employs TRBV5-1 and TRBJ1-6, with D possibly being TRBD1 (6 bases). In germline, CDR1 is SGHRS, CDR2 YFSETQ. V was pared by 6 bases and J by 5 bases, with 9 bases between. CDR3 length equals 13 residues. The CDR3 DNA reads as TGCGCCAGCACCAGGACAGATAATTCACCCCTCCACTTT. Its protein product is CASTRTDNSPLHF.

This clone has just one count. The chain employs TRBV10-3 and TRBJ2-2; possibly TRBD2 for D (5 bases). Between the trimmed V and J ends, which lost 4 bases and 4 bases, there was a span of 16 bases. CDR1 and CDR2 from the germline V gene are ENHRY and SYGVKD. The CDR3 consists of 16 residues. CDR3 region: CAISAVSGGSTGELFF. The CDR3 DNA reads TGTGCCATCAGTGCGGTGAGCGGTGGATCCACCGGGGAGCTGTTTTTT.

The V gene is TRBV7-9, the J gene TRBJ2-1; 8 nucleotides line up with TRBD2. Trimming at V came to 2 bases and at J to 6 bases, leaving 9 bases not matched to a gene. The CDR3 covers 16 residues. Germline loops: CDR1 SEHNR, CDR2 FQNEAQ (reference sequence). The CDR3 DNA follows: TGTGCCAGCAGCTTATTACGCAGCGGGGGCCCCAATGAGCAGTTCTTC. Protein sequence: CASSLLRSGGPNEQFF.

The chain has TRBV10-3 and TRBJ2-7, with D maybe TRBD1 (6 bases). The germline V and J ends were trimmed by 4 bases and 1 base, with 11 bases remaining between them. In germline, CDR1 is ENHRY, CDR2 SYGVKD. The CDR3 length is 14 residues. DNA for the CDR3: TGTGCCATCAGTGGTACAGGGTTTTCCTACGAGCAGTACTTC. Protein sequence: CAISGTGFSYEQYF.

This chain uses TRBV4-2 with TRBJ1-3; D is undetermined. The CDR3 length is 15 residues. With 3 bases removed from V and 0 bases from J, the gap between germline ends came to 9 bases. Germline V gene sequence: CDR1 LGHNA, CDR2 YNFKEQ. The CDR3 DNA follows: TGTGCCAGCAGCCAGGAGGGATACTCTGGAAACACCATATATTTT. Its protein product is CASSQEGYSGNTIYF.

The CDR3: CASSQRAEDTQYF. The DNA of the CDR3 is TGTGCCAGCAGCCAACGGGCGGAAGATACGCAGTATTTT. The chain is built from TRBV7-9 and TRBJ2-3; no clear D gene. Trimming removed 5 bases at V and 5 bases at J, with 11 bases between. CDR3 size: 13 residues. CDR1 and CDR2 (germline): SEHNR, FQNEAQ (reference sequence).

CDR3 nucleotide sequence: TGTGCCATCGGGGTAAACAATGAGCAGTTCTTC. It specifies CAIGVNNEQFF. The J gene is TRBJ2-1, the V gene TRBV10-3; D unresolved. There are 11 residues in the CDR3. Germline CDR1 ENHRY, CDR2 SYGVKD. V lost 8 bases and J lost 5, with 7 bases in between.

The chain couples TRBV9 to TRBJ1-2; D is perhaps TRBD1 (5 bases). V was pared by 3 bases and J by 4 bases, with 19 bases between. Germline V gives CDR1 SGDLS, CDR2 YYNGEE. The CDR3 runs to 16 residues. The CDR3 nucleotides read TGTGCCAGCAGCGAGGGACCTCCCACCGTAGGCTATGGCTACACCTTC. Protein sequence: CASSEGPPTVGYGYTF.

A few counts support this clone. The chain joins TRBV30 to TRBJ2-7; 9 positions agree with TRBD1. The ends lost 5 bases at V and 12 bases at J; junction bases unmatched: 11. The CDR3 has 12 amino acids. Germline-derived CDR1 and CDR2 are GTSNPN and SVGIG (reference sequence). The CDR3 is CAWRGTGTLLYF. Written as DNA, the CDR3 is TGTGCCTGGCGGGGGACAGGGACGTTGTTGTACTTC. Variable domain in full (rest from reference TRBV30 and TRBJ2-7): SQTIHQWPATLVQPVGSPLSLECTVEGTSNPNLYWYRQAAGRGLQLLFYSVGIGQISSEVPQNLSASRPQDRQFILSSKKLLLSDSGFYLCAWRGTGTLLYFGPGTRLTVT.

This rearrangement joins TRBV5-1 to TRBJ2-7; 9 nucleotides match TRBD1. The trim removed 2 bases at V and 5 bases at J, leaving 11 bases unmatched. The CDR3 runs to 16 residues. Germline V gene sequence: CDR1 SGHRS, CDR2 YFSETQ. The CDR3 nucleotides are TGCGCCAGCAGCTTTGGGCGCGGGACAGGGCTCGACGAGCAGTACTTC. Its translation is CASSFGRGTGLDEQYF.

A remark on this clone: At one end, the junction sequence differs from germline, possibly due to a read error. The chain joins TRBV10-2 to TRBJ2-7, with 7 bases that match TRBD1. The CDR3 has 12 residues. Per the germline V gene, CDR1 is WSHSY and CDR2 is SAAADI. This chain's CDR3 is CVSMDRNNVPYF. Here the CDR3 DNA reads TGCGTCAGCATGGACAGGAACAATGTGCCGTACTTC.

J is TRBJ2-1 and V is TRBV19; D assignment may be TRBD1 or TRBD2 (5 bases each). Trimming stripped 8 bases from V and 6 bases from J, with 11 bases between. Germline V gives CDR1 LNHDA, CDR2 SQIVND (reference sequence). The CDR3 has 12 amino acids. The CDR3 DNA is TGTGCCAGTGGGGCTGGGGGCAATGAGCAGTTCTTC. This sequence encodes CASGAGGNEQFF.

The chain joins TRBV7-2 to TRBJ1-1, with D unresolved. The ends were cut back, 1 base at V and 0 bases at J, with 9 bases in the middle. This CDR3 region has 15 residues. CDR1 SGHTA and CDR2 FQGNSA come from the germline V gene. CDR3 region: CASSLVGGVNTEAFF. For the CDR3, the DNA is TGTGCCAGCAGCTTAGTAGGTGGGGTGAACACTGAAGCTTTCTTT.

This clone was seen only once. The rearrangement links TRBV4-3 to TRBJ2-2; 8 bases are shared with TRBD1. This CDR3 has 16 amino acids. After removal of 3 bases from V and 6 bases from J, the junction contained 9 bases not matched to a gene. CDR1 is LGHNA, CDR2 YSLEER, per germline. CDR3 region: CASSQIAGGWSGELFF. DNA of the CDR3: TGCGCCAGCAGCCAGATCGCAGGGGGCTGGTCCGGGGAGCTGTTTTTT.

The chain couples TRBV7-9 to TRBJ1-4; 7 positions match TRBD1. The CDR3 covers 14 residues. V was clipped by 5 bases and J by 2 bases; unmatched bases: 2. From germline, CDR1 is SEHNR and CDR2 FQNEAQ (reference sequence). The CDR3 protein is CASSPQGTNEKLFF. CDR3 coding DNA: TGTGCCAGCAGCCCACAGGGGACTAATGAAAAACTGTTTTTT.

The table lists this clone with a few counts. This rearrangement joins TRBV21-1 to TRBJ1-6. TRBV21-1 is a pseudogene segment. The length of the CDR3 is 18 residues. CDR3 residues: CASSKGGEPSSYNSPLHF. The CDR3 DNA is TGTGCCAGCAGCAAAGGGGGGGAACCCAGCTCCTATAATTCACCCCTCCACTTT.

The chain couples TRBV2 to TRBJ1-6; the D gene is possibly TRBD1 (6 bases). Trimming cost V 7 bases and J 0 bases, with 13 bases left between them. This CDR3 has 16 residues. From germline, CDR1 is SNHLY and CDR2 FYNNEI. In DNA form, the CDR3 reads TGTGCCAGCATGGGGGGCACGAGCTCCTATAATTCACCCCTCCACTTT. This translates into CASMGGTSSYNSPLHF.

The rearrangement joins TRBV11-2 to TRBJ2-7; D perhaps matches TRBD1 (6 bases). The CDR3 has 13 amino acids. Trimming pared 5 bases from V and 2 bases from J, leaving 10 bases between. CDR1 SGHAT and CDR2 FQNNGV come from the germline V gene. The CDR3 sequence is CASSPAGAYEQYF. The DNA of the CDR3 is TGTGCCAGCAGCCCAGCAGGGGCCTACGAGCAGTACTTC.

This chain connects TRBV6-6 to TRBJ2-7, with TRBD1 matching over 7 bases. Looked up from germline, CDR1 is MNHNY and CDR2 is SVGAGI (reference sequence). The trim removed 6 bases at V and 2 bases at J, leaving 7 bases unmatched. This CDR3 spans 14 amino acids. DNA of the CDR3: TGTGCCAGCAGATATGGACAGGAGACCTACGAGCAGTACTTC. Translating gives CASRYGQETYEQYF.

The V and J genes are TRBV15 and TRBJ1-4; TRBD1 might be the D (6 bases). The CDR3 consists of 14 residues. V dropped 1 base and J dropped 3 bases, with 6 bases sitting between them. Germline values: CDR1 LNHNV, CDR2 YYDKDF (reference sequence). The CDR3 loop is CATSRGGPNEKLFF. The CDR3 nucleotides read TGTGCCACCAGCAGAGGGGGGCCTAATGAAAAACTGTTTTTT.